Below, 2 T cell receptor beta chains from the same sample are listed, as sequenced in a study of control samples from healthy donors and cancer patients. Assay: immunoSEQ multiplex PCR; the TCRdb copy retains only in-frame clones and omits some. The repertoire holds 150,000 to 200,000 clones, with approximately 92% as singletons. Material: blood. Receptors were obtained from a woman aged 40 to 50 in good health.

The V call is TRBV2, the J call TRBJ2-2, with D uncertain. Germline CDR1 is SNHLY and CDR2 is FYNNEI. Deletions cut 10 bases from V and 1 base from J, with 13 bases between. The CDR3 is 14 residues long. In DNA form, the CDR3 reads TGTGCCATCCCGTCGGTTCTGAACACCGGGGAGCTGTTTTTT. It is translated as CAIPSVLNTGELFF.

This clone was found a few times. Other DNA sequences in this specimen translate into the identical CDR3. The chain carries TRBV2 and TRBJ2-1, with D perhaps TRBD1 or TRBD2 (5 bases each). V was trimmed by 8 bases and J by 7 bases, leaving 6 bases between them. Germline lookup yields CDR1 SNHLY and CDR2 FYNNEI. This CDR3 has 10 residues. The CDR3 loop reads CASGGNEQFF. The CDR3, as DNA: TGTGCCAGCGGGGGTAATGAGCAGTTCTTC.